This note documents a single TCR beta chain sequence. This clone was observed a few times. Its antigen is unknown. Base qualities are missing; no much larger clone stands one base away. To be included, a participant needed at least one PBMC sample from before ART initiation plus at least two post-ART samples. Treatment was received in the United States of America by all participants with HIV. Before DNA extraction, cryopreserved samples containing about 1-11 million PBMC were thawed and washed. At the time of the earliest PBMC sample, participants with HIV were aged between about 20 and 60 years. PBMC samples were contributed by each participant from 1-4 timepoints before ART initiation and 2-8 timepoints after ART initiation, with a median of 7 samples. Serial HIV viral load, CD4+ T-cell count, ART history and demographic data were obtained for every participant. A Qiagen kit on a QIAcube was used to extract genomic DNA from unsorted PBMC, with samples processed in batches of 12.

The CDR3 covers 16 residues, taking in both the cysteine and the phenylalanine. This entry keeps only the CDR3 DNA: 48 bases, framed from base 1. The germline V gene gives CDR1 as LGHNA and CDR2 as YNFKEQ. V loses 0 bases at its end and J loses 6 bases; junction bases beyond the gene matches: 4. The immunoSEQ hsTCRB v3.0 assay was used at survey level resolution to sequence the TRB variable region. TRB sequencing targeted a depth of about 40,000-50,000 T-cell genomes per sample. An Illumina MiSeq with a v3 150-cycle kit was used to sequence the pooled TRB libraries. The study's processing was this. Repertoire analysis was performed in R inside a reproducible Nextflow workflow that covered QC, data transformation and analysis. LymphoSeq2, an R package for exploring AIRR-Seq data, was used to implement custom analyses. A handful of samples that produced fewer than 5000 total TRB sequences were removed, so some 180 HIV repertoires were analyzed. Of the roughly 180 retained HIV repertoires, over 55 were collected before and approximately 130 after ART initiation. Repertoires were downsampled to 5000 TRB nucleotide sequences, with summary statistics averaged over 100 downsampling iterations. The analysis kept only TRB sequences whose CDR3 regions were at least seven amino acids long. A Shannon entropy-derived clonality score and the Gini coefficient were used to measure diversity. In repertoire networks, the top 5000 CDR3 amino acid sequences were linked whenever an edit distance of one separated two sequences. For TRB CDR3 amino acid sequences, GLIPH2 was used to predict antigen specificity groups and MHC restriction. To flag known CMV, EBV, HIV or tissue antigen associations, CDR3 amino acid sequences were matched against VDJdb and McPAS-TCR. Pre-ART, post-ART and control groups were compared with Wilcoxon signed-rank tests and Holm-Bonferroni correction. Not all clones reach the TCRdb copy of this immuneACCESS table, which keeps in-frame sequences only. Checked studies attribute under half of the gap to unresolved V genes and leave the rest unexplained. From that table come the V and J calls and clone size; the DNA was used to work out D and trimming. Here the sample has some 34,000 clones; around 79% occur a single time. Jointly, the top ten make up approximately 3.2% of the sample.

This entry comes from a study of long-term antiretroviral therapy in people with HIV (dated by TCRdb to the early 2020s). In the study overall: The earliest samples were collected approximately a decade before the 2015 WHO recommendation for immediate ART, a period when ART was typically delayed until CD4 counts fell. Of the 25 to 30 participants with HIV, about twelve were female. No cross-contamination during QIAcube processing was seen in test extractions of a monoclonal T-cell line run alongside 33 polyclonal samples. A retrospective serial study tested whether ART initiation and durable HIV suppression were associated with changes in peripheral blood TRB repertoire composition and diversity. A total of 150 to 200 cryopreserved PBMC samples came from a few dozen adults with confirmed HIV infection and were collected serially over a mean of roughly six years (range 1-12). The full study reports these points: Compared with controls, HIV repertoires had narrower CDR3 length ranges, and the network structure pointed to an antigen-experienced repertoire that shifted only slightly toward naive after ART. Inferences about post-ART repertoire changes were limited because no data were available on ART adherence, viral resistance or therapy changes. Expanded TRB clones identified before ART initiation dominated the repertoire across all time points, though the dominance fluctuated and decreased in many PLHIV after ART. Starting ART was linked to a significant rise in TRB diversity, yet even after long-term ART the diversity remained significantly lower than in transplant donor controls. Limited PBMC availability meant only the TCR beta chain was sequenced, without alpha chain pairing. Because pre-ART samples had limited cell numbers, unsorted PBMC were profiled rather than sorted CD4+ and CD8+ T cells. The samples were dated from about 2004 to 2018, and the ART regimens that were used may be less effective than current ART regimens.

The sequences come from unsorted PBMCs, collected 1.9 years after starting antiretroviral therapy. The chain is made from TRBV4-2 and TRBJ1-4; 10 middle bases align to TRBD1. The sequence came from a man between 18 and 29 years old with HIV. The CDR3 region reads CASSQDRGTGDEKLFF. The base sequence is TGTGCCAGCAGCCAAGATCGCGGGACAGGGGATGAAAAACTGTTTTTT.